The clone carrying this T cell receptor (beta chain) was seen at least ten times. TCRdb re-analysed the 5' RACE reads in MiXCR, keeping a single row per CDR3 protein. The data contain 350,000 or so distinct CDR3 sequences, roughly 12% of them seen just once; the ten biggest clones take up about 7%. The data stem from a study of identical twins. These same data were also listed under a study on yellow fever vaccine responses in identical twins.

Sequenced: CD8+ T cells sorted from blood. The sequence derives from a young woman in good health.

The DNA for the CDR3 is TGTGCCAGCAGTACTCGGGAGATGCAGTTCTTC. It translates to CASSTREMQFF. This sequence joins TRBV12-3 or TRBV12-4 and TRBJ2-1, with D possibly being TRBD2 (6 bases). With 5 bases removed from V and 12 bases from J, the gap between germline ends came to 11 bases. The CDR3 runs to 11 residues.